What follows are 21 T cell receptor beta chains derived from one specimen sequenced in a study of blood T cell repertoires in COVID-19. TCRdb's copy holds only in-frame clones and misses some; the assay was immunoSEQ multiplex PCR. The top ten hold 6.5% of the sample, which has some 380,000 clones, 85% to 90% seen once. The sample consisted of peripheral blood. Receptors were obtained from a man aged 18 to 35 with active or convalescent COVID-19.

The chain recombines TRBV24-1 with TRBJ2-1; TRBD1 is a possible D gene (5 bases). Germline loops: CDR1 KGHDR, CDR2 SFDVKD. The CDR3 is 14 amino acids. V was pared by 4 bases and J by 6 bases, with 12 bases between. CDR3 bases: TGTGCCACCAGTGACTCGCGGACATTCAATGAGCAGTTCTTC. This translates into CATSDSRTFNEQFF.

Note on this clone: Different DNA sequences within this sample yield the same CDR3. V gene TRBV9 combines with J gene TRBJ2-7, with a possible D match to TRBD2 (6 bases). The ends were cut back, 4 bases at V and 4 bases at J, with 15 bases in the middle. Germline V lookup: CDR1 SGDLS, CDR2 YYNGEE. The CDR3 totals 14 residues. CDR3 sequence reads: CASSPSGSRYEQYF. CDR3 nucleotide sequence: TGTGCCAGCAGCCCCAGCGGGTCGAGGTACGAGCAGTACTTC.

V and J are TRBV20-1 and TRBJ2-3; no firm D call. The V end was cut by 3 bases, the J end by 3 bases, with 7 bases between. The CDR3 contains 12 residues. Germline CDR1 and CDR2: DFQATT and SNEGSKA (reference sequence). The CDR3 loop is CSASGQTDTQYF. Written as DNA, the CDR3 is TGCAGTGCTAGTGGTCAAACAGATACGCAGTATTTT.

The chain recombines TRBV18 with TRBJ1-5, with 11 bases identical to TRBD1. Trimming removed 6 bases from V and 6 bases from J; junction bases left unmatched: 1. Germline CDR1 reads KGHSH; CDR2 reads LQKENI. This CDR3 spans 13 amino acids. The CDR3 reads CASSDRGLQPQHF. The CDR3 bases are TGTGCCAGCTCGGACAGGGGGCTTCAGCCCCAGCATTTT.

The count of this clone is one. The chain carries TRBV6-5 and TRBJ1-5, with no clear D. Germline CDR1 is MNHEY and CDR2 is SVGAGI. Trimming took off 8 bases at V and 4 bases at J, with 12 bases between the two ends. This CDR3 contains 13 residues. The CDR3 region is CASQESFNQPQHF. The CDR3, as DNA: TGTGCCAGCCAAGAGAGTTTTAATCAGCCCCAGCATTTT.

This clone was detected once. This CDR3 is CASLETEGTEAFF. The CDR3 DNA follows: TGTGCCAGCCTCGAGACGGAGGGGACTGAAGCTTTCTTT. This chain connects TRBV6-5 to TRBJ1-1; TRBD1 is a possible D gene (5 bases). There are 13 residues in the CDR3. Germline CDR1 MNHEY, CDR2 SVGAGI. Trimming took 8 bases from V and 5 from J, leaving 15 bases between them.

The gene calls are TRBV7-9 and TRBJ2-1; TRBD2 matches at 15 bases. Trimming took 1 base from V and 5 from J; bases not matched to a gene: 9. Germline V gene data show CDR1 as SEHNR and CDR2 as FQNEAQ (reference sequence). The CDR3 runs to 19 residues. The DNA of the CDR3 is TGTGCCAGCAGCTTAGGGACTAGCGGGAGGGCCGATTCCCACAATGAGCAGTTCTTC. Its translation is CASSLGTSGRADSHNEQFF.

The V call is TRBV28, the J call TRBJ2-7, with 7 bases aligning to TRBD2. Germline CDR1 is MDHEN and CDR2 is SYDVKM. The CDR3 runs to 16 residues. V lost 7 bases, J lost 0 bases, and 12 bases stayed unmatched. CDR3 sequence reads: CASTKNGRLSSYEQYF. DNA of the CDR3: TGTGCCAGCACCAAGAACGGGAGGCTGAGCTCCTACGAGCAGTACTTC.

The V call is TRBV5-1, the J call TRBJ1-2, with 9 nucleotides matching TRBD1. CDR1 is SGHRS, CDR2 YFSETQ, per germline. This CDR3 contains 14 residues. With 0 bases clipped from V and 5 bases from J, the junction kept 2 bases outside the gene matches. The CDR3 DNA follows: TGCGCCAGCAGCTTGGGGACAGGGGATTATGGCTACACCTTC. Encoded protein: CASSLGTGDYGYTF.

The V call is TRBV4-3, the J call TRBJ2-2; D unclear. The V and J ends lost 0 bases and 5 bases respectively, with 19 bases between them. Germline assignment: CDR1 LGHNA and CDR2 YSLEER. This CDR3 is built from 18 residues. The CDR3 reads CASSQDPPLETLTGELFF. CDR3 nucleotides: TGCGCCAGCAGCCAAGATCCCCCGCTAGAAACACTTACCGGGGAGCTGTTTTTT.

The chain uses TRBV20-1 and TRBJ2-7; D is possibly TRBD1 (6 bases). The germline V and J ends were trimmed by 3 bases and 1 base, with 16 bases remaining between them. Germline loops: CDR1 DFQATT, CDR2 SNEGSKA (reference sequence). The CDR3 consists of 15 residues. In nucleotides, the CDR3 is TGCAGTGCTAGTTTGGGCACAGGGATATCCTACGAGCAGTACTTC. Its protein is CSASLGTGISYEQYF.

The chain combines TRBV7-2 with TRBJ2-7; 7 bases match TRBD2. J was trimmed by 0 bases and V by 5 bases; bases with no gene match: 7. The germline CDR1 and CDR2 sequences are SGHTA and FQGNSA. The CDR3 consists of 15 residues. The CDR3, as DNA: TGTGCCAGCAGCCCGGGAGGTGGACTCTCCTACGAGCAGTACTTC. Translating gives CASSPGGGLSYEQYF.

This clone appeared a few times. The V and J genes are TRBV15 and TRBJ1-4, with TRBD1 identical over 10 bases. Trimming took 0 bases from V and 4 from J; bases not matched to a gene: 2. This CDR3 is built from 16 residues. Germline-derived CDR1 and CDR2 are LNHNV and YYDKDF (reference sequence). CDR3 in amino acids: CATSRDRTGGNEKLFF. The CDR3 DNA sequence: TGTGCCACCAGCAGAGACCGGACAGGGGGTAATGAAAAACTGTTTTTT.

The rearrangement uses TRBV9 and TRBJ2-7, with 10 positions matching TRBD1. Germline CDR1 is SGDLS and CDR2 is YYNGEE. The CDR3 consists of 15 residues. V was clipped by 4 bases and J by 5 bases; unmatched bases: 9. In DNA, the CDR3 is TGTGCCAGCAGCTTGGACAGGGGGGCCCTCGACGAGCAGTACTTC. This codes for CASSLDRGALDEQYF. Based on the CDR3 plus reference TRBV9 and TRBJ2-7, the full variable domain is DSGVTQTPKHLITATGQRVTLRCSPRSGDLSVYWYQQSLDQGLQFLIQYYNGEERAKGNILERFSAQQFPDLHSELNLSSLELGDSALYFCASSLDRGALDEQYFGPGTRLTVT.

This rearrangement joins TRBV7-2 to TRBJ2-1; 11 bases are a match to TRBD1. This CDR3 has 15 amino acids. Trimming removed 3 bases from V and 8 bases from J; junction bases left unmatched: 6. Germline assignment: CDR1 SGHTA and CDR2 FQGNSA. CDR3 protein: CASSFGTGGVDEQFF. The CDR3, as DNA: TGTGCCAGCAGCTTCGGGACAGGGGGAGTGGATGAGCAGTTCTTC.

This sequence joins TRBV4-3 and TRBJ2-7, with D possibly matching TRBD2 (6 bases). V shed 3 bases and J shed 2 bases, with 14 bases lying between them. The CDR3 is made up of 15 amino acids. The germline V gene has CDR1 LGHNA and CDR2 YSLEER. The CDR3 nucleotides read TGCGCCAGCAGCCAGGGTAACGGGGGAGCCTACGAGCAGTACTTC. The encoded protein is CASSQGNGGAYEQYF.

A word on this clone: One junction end disagrees with the germline gene, perhaps due to a read error. J is TRBJ2-6 and V is TRBV18; TRBD1 matches 11 bases. CDR3 length: 19 amino acids. CDR1 and CDR2 from the germline V gene are KGHSH and LQKENI. The CDR3 reads CASPPPDRGLSSGANVLTF. The CDR3, as DNA: TGTGCCAGCCCCCCCCCGGACAGGGGGCTAAGCTCTGGGGCCAACGTGCTGACTTTC. Drawing the rest from reference TRBV18 and TRBJ2-6, the complete variable domain is NAGVMQNPRHLVRRRGQEARLRCSPMKGHSHVYWYRQLPEEGLKFMVYLQKENIIDESGMPKERFSAEFPKEGPSILRIQQVVRGDSAAYFCASPPPDRGLSSGANVLTFGAGSRLTVL.

The chain uses TRBV7-2 and TRBJ1-1; D unresolved. V was cut by 5 bases and J by 0 bases, with 13 bases left in between. In germline, CDR1 is SGHTA, CDR2 FQGNSA. The CDR3 spans 15 residues. CDR3 sequence (DNA): TGTGCCAGCAGCCCAAATGCAGGTTTGAACACTGAAGCTTTCTTT. It translates to CASSPNAGLNTEAFF.

The chain employs TRBV27 and TRBJ2-2, with a tentative D call TRBD1 (6 bases). Germline values: CDR1 MNHEY, CDR2 SMNVEV (reference sequence). This CDR3 contains 16 residues. Trimming cost V 7 bases and J 4 bases, with 19 bases left between them. CDR3 sequence reads: CASTTQGRRGTGELFF. The DNA for the CDR3 is TGTGCCAGCACCACCCAGGGGCGACGAGGCACCGGGGAGCTGTTTTTT.

The genes are TRBV24-1 and TRBJ1-2; D unresolved. Trimming removed 4 bases at V and 11 bases at J, with 10 bases between. This CDR3 region has 11 residues. CDR1 and CDR2 (germline): KGHDR, SFDVKD. The CDR3 spells CATSDGGGYTF. The CDR3, as DNA: TGTGCCACCAGTGACGGCGGAGGGTACACCTTC.

This sequence joins TRBV5-4 and TRBJ2-3, with TRBD1 as a possible D gene (7 bases). This CDR3 is 13 amino acids long. The germline V and J ends were trimmed by 2 bases and 8 bases, with 12 bases remaining between them. CDR1 and CDR2 (germline): SGHNT, YYREEE (reference sequence). The CDR3 DNA sequence: TGTGCCAGCAGCTTTCCAGGGGGAGGTACGCAGTATTTT. This translates into CASSFPGGGTQYF.